This T cell receptor (beta chain) was documented in a study of blood T cell repertoires in COVID-19. As originally analysed: Reference gene primer amplification gave nucleated cell count estimates. The table came from immunoSEQ multiplex PCR; TCRdb's copy has only in-frame clones and leaves some out. V, J and clone size reflect that table, while D and trimming were determined from the DNA. The top ten clones hold around 4.2% of a sample with fewer than 75,000 clones, approximately 90% of them seen once. The CDR3 contains 13 residues. Germline trimming cut 3 bases from V and 5 bases from J; bases unmatched to any gene: 2. Germline CDR1 is LNHDA and CDR2 is SQIVND (reference sequence).

The TCR originated in a man between 65 and 85 years old with acute or convalescent COVID-19. Sequencing was performed on peripheral blood. V usage is TRBV19 and J usage is TRBJ2-7; 9 bases align to TRBD1. Here the CDR3 reads CASSMGQGNEQYF. In DNA form, the CDR3 reads TGTGCCAGTAGTATGGGACAGGGTAACGAGCAGTACTTC.